This T cell receptor beta chain appears in the sequencing data of a study of siplizumab effects on memory and regulatory T cells. Findings and limits, study-wide: Contribution to the alloresponse seemed major for naive T cells, which also seemed more diverse than memory cells. Unstimulated subset assignment was obtained for only a minor fraction of alloreactive clones.

TCRdb keeps only in-frame clones here, not all; method: immunoSEQ multiplex PCR. This repertoire shows roughly 100,000 clones, 92% found once; its top ten account for about 1.1%. With V trimmed by 0 bases and J by 4 bases, 9 bases remained unmatched. The CDR3 loop spans 16 amino acids. Germline values: CDR1 SGHRS, CDR2 YFSETQ. This clone was detected only a few times. The antigen remains unidentified. This TCR was sampled from a human donor in good health. The chain recombines TRBV5-1 with TRBJ1-1; 7 nucleotides agree with TRBD1. The sample consisted of CD4+ T cells sorted from blood. CDR3 DNA sequence: TGCGCCAGCAGCTTGGGTACCCTGACAGGGCGCACTGAAGCTTTCTTT. Its protein product is CASSLGTLTGRTEAFF.